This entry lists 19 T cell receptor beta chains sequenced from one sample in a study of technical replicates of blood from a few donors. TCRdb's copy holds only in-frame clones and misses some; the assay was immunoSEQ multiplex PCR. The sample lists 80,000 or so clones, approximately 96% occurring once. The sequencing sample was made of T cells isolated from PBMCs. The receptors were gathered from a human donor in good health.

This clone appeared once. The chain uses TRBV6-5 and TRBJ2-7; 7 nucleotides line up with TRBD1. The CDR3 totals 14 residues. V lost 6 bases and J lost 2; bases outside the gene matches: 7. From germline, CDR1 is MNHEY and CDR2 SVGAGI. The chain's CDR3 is CASSPGTVPYEQYF. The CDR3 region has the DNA TGTGCCAGCAGCCCCGGGACAGTTCCCTACGAGCAGTACTTC.

The CDR3 loop reads CASSLDDRYYTDTQYF. CDR3 nucleotide sequence: TGTGCCAGCAGCTTAGACGACAGATACTACACAGATACGCAGTATTTT. This chain uses TRBV7-2 with TRBJ2-3; the D gene is possibly TRBD1 (5 bases). The CDR3 sequence is 16 residues long. The germline V and J ends were trimmed by 1 base and 2 bases, with 13 bases remaining between them. Germline V lookup: CDR1 SGHTA, CDR2 FQGNSA.

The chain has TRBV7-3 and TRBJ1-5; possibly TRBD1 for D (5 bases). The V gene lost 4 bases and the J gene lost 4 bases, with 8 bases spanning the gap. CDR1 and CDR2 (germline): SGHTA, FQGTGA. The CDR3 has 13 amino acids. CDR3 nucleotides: TGTGCCAGCAGCTGGGCAGGGAATCAGCCCCAGCATTTT. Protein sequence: CASSWAGNQPQHF.

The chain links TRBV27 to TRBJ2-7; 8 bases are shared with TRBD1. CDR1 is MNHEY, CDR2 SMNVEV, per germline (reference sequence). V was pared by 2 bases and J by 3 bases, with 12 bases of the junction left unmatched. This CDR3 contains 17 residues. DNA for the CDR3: TGTGCCAGCAGTTTAAATTCCGGGACAGGCCTTCTCTACGAGCAGTACTTC. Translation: CASSLNSGTGLLYEQYF.

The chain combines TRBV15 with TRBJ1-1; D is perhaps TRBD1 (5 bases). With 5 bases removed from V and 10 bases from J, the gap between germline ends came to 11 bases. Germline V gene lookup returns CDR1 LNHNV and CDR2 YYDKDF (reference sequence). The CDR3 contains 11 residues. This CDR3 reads CATSPEGRAFF. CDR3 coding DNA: TGTGCCACCAGCCCGGAGGGGAGAGCTTTCTTT.

The CDR3 loop is CASSSWIERESSYEQYF. The CDR3 DNA is TGCGCCAGCAGCTCGTGGATAGAGCGGGAGAGCTCCTACGAGCAGTACTTC. The chain links TRBV5-1 to TRBJ2-7, with 8 bases matching TRBD2. V trimming: 3 bases; J trimming: 0 bases; junction bases outside the gene matches: 11. This CDR3 contains 17 residues. Germline V CDR1 and CDR2: SGHRS, YFSETQ.

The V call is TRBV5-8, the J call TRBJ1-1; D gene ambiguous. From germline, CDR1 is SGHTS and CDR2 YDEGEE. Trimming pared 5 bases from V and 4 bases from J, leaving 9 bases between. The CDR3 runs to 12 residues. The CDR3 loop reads CASSSGFTEAFF. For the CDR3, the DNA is TGTGCCAGCAGTTCAGGTTTCACTGAAGCTTTCTTT.

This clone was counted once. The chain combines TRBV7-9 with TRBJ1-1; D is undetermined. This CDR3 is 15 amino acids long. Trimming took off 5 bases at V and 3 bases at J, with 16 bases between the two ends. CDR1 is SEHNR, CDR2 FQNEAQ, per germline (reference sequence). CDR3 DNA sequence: TGTGCCAGCAGCCCGCGGTCGGTGGTCGACACTGAAGCTTTCTTT. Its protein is CASSPRSVVDTEAFF.

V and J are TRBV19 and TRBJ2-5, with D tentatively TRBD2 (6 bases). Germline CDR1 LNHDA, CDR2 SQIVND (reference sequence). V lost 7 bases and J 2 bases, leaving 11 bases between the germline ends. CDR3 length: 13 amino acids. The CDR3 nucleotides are TGTGCCAGTACTGGAGGGCTTCAAGAGACCCAGTACTTC. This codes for CASTGGLQETQYF.

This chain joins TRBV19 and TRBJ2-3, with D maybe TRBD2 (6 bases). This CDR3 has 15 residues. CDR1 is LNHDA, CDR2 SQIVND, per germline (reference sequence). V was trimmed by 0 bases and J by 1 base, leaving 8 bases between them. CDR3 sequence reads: CASSIEASGTDTQYF. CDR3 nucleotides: TGTGCCAGTAGTATAGAGGCTAGCGGCACAGATACGCAGTATTTT.

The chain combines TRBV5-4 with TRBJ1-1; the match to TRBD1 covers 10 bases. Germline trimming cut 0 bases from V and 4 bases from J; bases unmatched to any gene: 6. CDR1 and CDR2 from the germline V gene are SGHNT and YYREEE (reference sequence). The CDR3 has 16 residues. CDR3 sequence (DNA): TGTGCCAGCAGCTTGGGGGGGACAGGGGATTTCACTGAAGCTTTCTTT. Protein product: CASSLGGTGDFTEAFF.

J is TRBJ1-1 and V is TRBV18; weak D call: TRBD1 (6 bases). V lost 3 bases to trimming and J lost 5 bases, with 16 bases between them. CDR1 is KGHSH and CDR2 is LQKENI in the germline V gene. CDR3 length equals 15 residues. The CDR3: CASSPQPGEWTEAFF. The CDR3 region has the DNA TGTGCCAGCTCACCGCAGCCAGGGGAGTGGACTGAAGCTTTCTTT.

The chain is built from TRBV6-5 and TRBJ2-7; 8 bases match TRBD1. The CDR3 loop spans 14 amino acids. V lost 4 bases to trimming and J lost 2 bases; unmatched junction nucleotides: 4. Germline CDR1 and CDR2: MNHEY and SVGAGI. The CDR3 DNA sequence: TGTGCCAGCAGTTCCGACAGGGGCCCCTACGAGCAGTACTTC. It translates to CASSSDRGPYEQYF.

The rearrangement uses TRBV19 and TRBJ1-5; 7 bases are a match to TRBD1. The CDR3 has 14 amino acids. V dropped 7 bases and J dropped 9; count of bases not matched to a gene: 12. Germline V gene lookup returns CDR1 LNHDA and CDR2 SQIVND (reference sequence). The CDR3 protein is CASITGGQIGPQHF. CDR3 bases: TGTGCCAGTATCACTGGGGGACAGATCGGGCCCCAGCATTTT.

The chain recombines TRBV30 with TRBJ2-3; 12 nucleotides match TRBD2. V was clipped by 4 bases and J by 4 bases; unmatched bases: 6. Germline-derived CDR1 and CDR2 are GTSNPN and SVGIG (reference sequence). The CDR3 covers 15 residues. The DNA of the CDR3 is TGTGCCTGGACCCCCACTAGCGGGGGGCCAGATACGCAGTATTTT. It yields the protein CAWTPTSGGPDTQYF.

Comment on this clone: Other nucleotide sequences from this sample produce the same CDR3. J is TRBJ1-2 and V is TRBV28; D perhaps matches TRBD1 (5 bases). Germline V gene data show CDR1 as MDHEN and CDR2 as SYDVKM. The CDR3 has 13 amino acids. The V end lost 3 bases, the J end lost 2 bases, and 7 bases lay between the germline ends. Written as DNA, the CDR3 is TGTGCCAGCAGTTTGGGGGGGAACTATGGCTACACCTTC. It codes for CASSLGGNYGYTF.

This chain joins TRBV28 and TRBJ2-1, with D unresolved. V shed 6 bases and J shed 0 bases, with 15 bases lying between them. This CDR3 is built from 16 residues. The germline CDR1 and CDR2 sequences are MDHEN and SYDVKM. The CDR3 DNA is TGTGCCAGCAGCAACTGGGCCACCAGCTCCTACAATGAGCAGTTCTTC. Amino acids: CASSNWATSSYNEQFF.

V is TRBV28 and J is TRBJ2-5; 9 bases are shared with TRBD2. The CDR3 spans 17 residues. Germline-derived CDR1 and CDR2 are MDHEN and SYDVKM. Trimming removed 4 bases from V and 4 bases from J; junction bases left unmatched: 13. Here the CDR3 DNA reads TGTGCCAGCAGTTCCCCGTTGGGCGGGAGGGCCCTAGAGACCCAGTACTTC. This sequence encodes CASSSPLGGRALETQYF.

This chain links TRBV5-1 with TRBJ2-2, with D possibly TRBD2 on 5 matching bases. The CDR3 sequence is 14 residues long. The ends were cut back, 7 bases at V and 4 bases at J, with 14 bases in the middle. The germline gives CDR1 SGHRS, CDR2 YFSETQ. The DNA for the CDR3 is TGCGCCAGCTCCCCCGTTCGGGGCACCGGGGAGCTGTTTTTT. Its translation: CASSPVRGTGELFF.